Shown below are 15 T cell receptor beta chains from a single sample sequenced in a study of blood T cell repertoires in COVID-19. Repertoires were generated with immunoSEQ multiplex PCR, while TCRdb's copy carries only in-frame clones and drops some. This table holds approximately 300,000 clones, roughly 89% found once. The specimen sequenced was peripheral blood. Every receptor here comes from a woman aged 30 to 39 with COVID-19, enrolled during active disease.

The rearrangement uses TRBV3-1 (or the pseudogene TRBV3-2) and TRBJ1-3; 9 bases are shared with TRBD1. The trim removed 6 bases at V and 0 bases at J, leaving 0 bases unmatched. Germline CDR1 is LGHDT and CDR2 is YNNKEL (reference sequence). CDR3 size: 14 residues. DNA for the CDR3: TGTGCCAGCAGACAGGGGGCCTCTGGAAACACCATATATTTT. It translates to CASRQGASGNTIYF.

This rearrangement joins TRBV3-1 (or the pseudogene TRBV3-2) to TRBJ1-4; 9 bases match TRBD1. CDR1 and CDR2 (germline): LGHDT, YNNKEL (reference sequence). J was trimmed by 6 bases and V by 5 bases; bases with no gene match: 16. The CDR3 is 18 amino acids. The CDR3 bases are TGTGCCAGCAGCACAAAGGTTGAGGACAGGGGAATACATGAAAAACTGTTTTTT. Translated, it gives CASSTKVEDRGIHEKLFF.

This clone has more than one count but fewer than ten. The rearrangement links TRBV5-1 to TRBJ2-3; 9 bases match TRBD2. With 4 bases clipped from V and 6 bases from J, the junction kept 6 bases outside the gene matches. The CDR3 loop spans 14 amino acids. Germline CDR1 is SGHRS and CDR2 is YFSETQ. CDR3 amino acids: CASSSRLAADTQYF. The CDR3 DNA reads TGCGCCAGCAGCAGCCGACTAGCGGCCGATACGCAGTATTTT. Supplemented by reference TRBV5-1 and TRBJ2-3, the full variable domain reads KAGVTQTPRYLIKTRGQQVTLSCSPISGHRSVSWYQQTPGQGLQFLFEYFSETQRNKGNFPGRFSGRQFSNSRSEMNVSTLELGDSALYLCASSSRLAADTQYFGPGTRLTVL.

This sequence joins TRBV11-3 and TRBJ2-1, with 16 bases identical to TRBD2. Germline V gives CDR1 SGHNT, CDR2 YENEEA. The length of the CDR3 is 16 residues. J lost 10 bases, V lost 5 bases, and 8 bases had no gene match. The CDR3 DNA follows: TGTGCCAGCAGCCCGGTGGGACTAGCGGGGGGGCGCGAGCAGTTCTTC. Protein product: CASSPVGLAGGREQFF.

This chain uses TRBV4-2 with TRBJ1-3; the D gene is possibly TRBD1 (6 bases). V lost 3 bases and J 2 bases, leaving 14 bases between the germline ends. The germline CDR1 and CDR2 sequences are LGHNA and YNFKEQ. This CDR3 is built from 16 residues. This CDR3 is CASSHDSGTTGNTIYF. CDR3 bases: TGTGCCAGCAGCCATGACTCCGGGACAACTGGAAACACCATATATTTT.

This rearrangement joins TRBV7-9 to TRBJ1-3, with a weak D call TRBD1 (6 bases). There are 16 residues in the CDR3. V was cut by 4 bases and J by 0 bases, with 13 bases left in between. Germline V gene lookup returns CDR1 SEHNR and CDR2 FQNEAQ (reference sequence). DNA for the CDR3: TGTGCCAGCAGCTCCGGGACACTTAGCTCTGGAAACACCATATATTTT. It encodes CASSSGTLSSGNTIYF.

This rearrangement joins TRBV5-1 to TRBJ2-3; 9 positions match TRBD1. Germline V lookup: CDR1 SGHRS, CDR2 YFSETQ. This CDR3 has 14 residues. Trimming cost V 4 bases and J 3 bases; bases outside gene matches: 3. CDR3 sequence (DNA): TGCGCCAGCAGCACTGACAGGGGGACAGATACGCAGTATTTT. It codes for CASSTDRGTDTQYF.

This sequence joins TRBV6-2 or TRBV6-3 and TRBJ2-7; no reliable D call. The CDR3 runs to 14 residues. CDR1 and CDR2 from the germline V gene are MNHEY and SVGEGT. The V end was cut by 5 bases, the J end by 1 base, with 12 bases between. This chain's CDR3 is CASSPPGVSYEQYF. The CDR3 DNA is TGTGCCAGCAGTCCCCCCGGAGTGTCCTACGAGCAGTACTTC.

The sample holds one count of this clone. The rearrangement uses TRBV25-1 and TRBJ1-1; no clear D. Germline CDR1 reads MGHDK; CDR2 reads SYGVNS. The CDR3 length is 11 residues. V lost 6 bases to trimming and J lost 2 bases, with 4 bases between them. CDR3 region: CASRYNTEAFF. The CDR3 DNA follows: TGTGCCAGCAGGTATAACACTGAAGCTTTCTTT.

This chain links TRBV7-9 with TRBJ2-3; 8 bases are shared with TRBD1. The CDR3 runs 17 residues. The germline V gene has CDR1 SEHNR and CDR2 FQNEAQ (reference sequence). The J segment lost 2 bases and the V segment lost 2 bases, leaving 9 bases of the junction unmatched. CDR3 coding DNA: TGTGCCAGCAGCTTACCTGCCGGGACAGGCGACACAGATACGCAGTATTTT. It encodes CASSLPAGTGDTDTQYF.

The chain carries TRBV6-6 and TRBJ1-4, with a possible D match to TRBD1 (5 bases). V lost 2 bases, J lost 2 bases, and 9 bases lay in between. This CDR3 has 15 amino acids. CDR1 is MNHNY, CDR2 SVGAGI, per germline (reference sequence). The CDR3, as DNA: TGTGCCAGCAGTTACGCGGGGGAGACTAATGAAAAACTGTTTTTT. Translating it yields CASSYAGETNEKLFF.

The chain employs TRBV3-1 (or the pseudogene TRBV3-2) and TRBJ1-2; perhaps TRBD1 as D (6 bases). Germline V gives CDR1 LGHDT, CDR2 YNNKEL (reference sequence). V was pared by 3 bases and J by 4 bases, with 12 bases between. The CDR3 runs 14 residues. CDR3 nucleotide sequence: TGTGCCAGCAGCCACCCGACAGGAAGCTATGGCTACACCTTC. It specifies CASSHPTGSYGYTF.

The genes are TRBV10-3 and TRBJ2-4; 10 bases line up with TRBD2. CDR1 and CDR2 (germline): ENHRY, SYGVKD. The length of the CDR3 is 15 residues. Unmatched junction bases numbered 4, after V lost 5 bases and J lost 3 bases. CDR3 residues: CAISSSGGGKNIQYF. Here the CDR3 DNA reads TGTGCCATCAGTTCTAGCGGGGGTGGCAAAAACATTCAGTACTTC.

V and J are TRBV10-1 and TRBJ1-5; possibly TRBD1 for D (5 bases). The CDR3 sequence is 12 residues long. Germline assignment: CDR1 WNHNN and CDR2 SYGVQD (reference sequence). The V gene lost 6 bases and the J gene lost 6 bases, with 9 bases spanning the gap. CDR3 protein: CASRRGRQPQHF. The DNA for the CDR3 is TGCGCCAGCAGAAGGGGCCGTCAGCCCCAGCATTTT.

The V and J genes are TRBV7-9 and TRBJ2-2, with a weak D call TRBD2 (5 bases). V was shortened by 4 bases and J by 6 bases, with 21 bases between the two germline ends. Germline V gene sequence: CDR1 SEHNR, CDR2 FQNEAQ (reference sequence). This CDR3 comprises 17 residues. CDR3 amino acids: CASSSTLSVRESGELFF. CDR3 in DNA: TGTGCCAGCAGCTCGACCCTTAGCGTAAGGGAGTCCGGGGAGCTGTTTTTT.